The next 17 T cell receptor beta chains were all read from a single sample in a study. TCRdb called the 5' RACE reads again in MiXCR, with one record for every CDR3 protein. This sample yields approximately 40,000 distinct CDR3 sequences, of which approximately 17% are seen a single time; roughly 2.8% belongs to the top ten. Material: naive CD4+ T cells sorted from a lymph node. The subset here: naive CD4+ T cells, CD4+CD45RA+CD25-. The receptor set was obtained from a female donor with breast cancer.

This clonotype was seen many times. The rearrangement joins TRBV18 to TRBJ2-1; D is uncertain. The V end was cut by 6 bases, the J end by 6 bases, with 18 bases between. Germline V gives CDR1 KGHSH, CDR2 LQKENI. This CDR3 region has 15 residues. CDR3 sequence reads: CASSSAQFRSNEQFF. CDR3 coding DNA: TGTGCCAGCTCGTCAGCGCAGTTCCGGAGCAATGAGCAGTTCTTC. The full variable domain, in which reference TRBV18 and TRBJ2-1 provide the parts outside the CDR3, is NAGVMQNPRHLVRRRGQEARLRCSPMKGHSHVYWYRQLPEEGLKFMVYLQKENIIDESGMPKERFSAEFPKEGPSILRIQQVVRGDSAAYFCASSSAQFRSNEQFFGPGTRLTVL.

This clonotype was observed at least ten times. V is TRBV12-3 or TRBV12-4 and J is TRBJ1-2; D unclear. The V end lost 6 bases, the J end lost 6 bases, and 14 bases lay between the germline ends. This CDR3 contains 13 residues. The CDR3 DNA is TGTGCCAGCAGACACGGCCCGAATGATGGCTACACCTTC. Residues: CASRHGPNDGYTF.

The rearrangement links TRBV5-1 to TRBJ2-1, with 8 positions matching TRBD2. The CDR3 contains 16 residues. J was trimmed by 9 bases and V by 1 base; bases with no gene match: 12. Germline V CDR1 and CDR2: SGHRS, YFSETQ. The CDR3 is CASSLRPAGEVGEQFF. CDR3 DNA sequence: TGCGCCAGCAGCTTGCGGCCAGCGGGAGAGGTGGGTGAGCAGTTCTTC. The full variable domain, with the rest looked up from reference TRBV5-1 and TRBJ2-1, is KAGVTQTPRYLIKTRGQQVTLSCSPISGHRSVSWYQQTPGQGLQFLFEYFSETQRNKGNFPGRFSGRQFSNSRSEMNVSTLELGDSALYLCASSLRPAGEVGEQFFGPGTRLTVL.

The J gene is TRBJ1-1, the V gene TRBV5-1, with D unclear. The germline CDR1 and CDR2 sequences are SGHRS and YFSETQ. This CDR3 contains 11 residues. Trimming shortened V by 6 bases and J by 4 bases, and 7 bases separated the two germline ends. DNA of the CDR3: TGCGCCAGCAAATTCGGCACTGAAGCTTTCTTT. As protein: CASKFGTEAFF.

This clonotype was seen more than once but under ten times. The CDR3 sequence: CAISGGQTNEKLFF. CDR3 bases: TGTGCCATCAGTGGGGGACAGACTAATGAAAAACTGTTTTTT. The chain combines TRBV10-3 with TRBJ1-4; 7 bases line up with TRBD1. The CDR3 contains 14 residues. Trimming took 4 bases from V and 2 from J; bases not matched to a gene: 1. The germline V gene encodes CDR1 ENHRY and CDR2 SYGVKD.

V and J are TRBV5-1 and TRBJ2-7; 12 bases are a match to TRBD1. From germline, CDR1 is SGHRS and CDR2 YFSETQ. With 7 bases clipped from V and 5 bases from J, the junction kept 19 bases outside the gene matches. CDR3 size: 18 residues. CDR3 DNA: TGCGCCAGCTGTGCCGGGACAGGGGGCCCTGGGAGGGGCGACGAGCAGTACTTC. Encoded protein: CASCAGTGGPGRGDEQYF.

The CDR3 DNA reads as TGCGCCAGCAGCTTGTTAGGGGGCCCAGATACGCAGTATTTT. This encodes CASSLLGGPDTQYF. The genes are TRBV5-1 and TRBJ2-3; 7 bases are a match to TRBD1. The CDR3 extends over 14 amino acids. The J segment lost 4 bases and the V segment lost 1 base, leaving 3 bases of the junction unmatched. CDR1 and CDR2 from the germline V gene are SGHRS and YFSETQ. The full variable domain, completed using reference TRBV5-1 and TRBJ2-3, is KAGVTQTPRYLIKTRGQQVTLSCSPISGHRSVSWYQQTPGQGLQFLFEYFSETQRNKGNFPGRFSGRQFSNSRSEMNVSTLELGDSALYLCASSLLGGPDTQYFGPGTRLTVL.

Only a few counts were recorded for this clonotype. The chain carries TRBV5-1 and TRBJ2-3; a possible D gene is TRBD2 (5 bases). V lost 5 bases and J lost 5, with 12 bases in between. The CDR3 covers 13 residues. Germline V gene data show CDR1 as SGHRS and CDR2 as YFSETQ. The CDR3 reads CASRLREGDTQYF. The CDR3 DNA reads TGCGCCAGCAGACTGCGAGAGGGAGATACGCAGTATTTT.

The V and J genes are TRBV11-2 and TRBJ2-4; TRBD2 aligns across 7 bases. V was clipped by 4 bases and J by 3 bases; unmatched bases: 12. The CDR3 sequence is 17 residues long. Germline V gene lookup returns CDR1 SGHAT and CDR2 FQNNGV. The CDR3 is CASSYSSGPALKNIQYF. The CDR3 nucleotides are TGTGCCAGCAGCTACTCTAGCGGTCCCGCTCTCAAAAACATTCAGTACTTC.

The chain has TRBV6-6 and TRBJ1-5; weak D call: TRBD1 (6 bases). Trimming took 8 bases from V and 0 from J, leaving 20 bases between them. CDR3 length equals 17 residues. The germline CDR1 and CDR2 sequences are MNHNY and SVGAGI (reference sequence). CDR3 region: CASQPRDTQGSNQPQHF. Here the CDR3 DNA reads TGTGCCAGCCAGCCCCGGGACACACAAGGTAGCAATCAGCCCCAGCATTTT.

This clonotype was seen a few times. The J gene is TRBJ2-1, the V gene TRBV5-4; 7 nucleotides align to TRBD2. The CDR3 totals 15 residues. Per germline, CDR1 SGHNT and CDR2 YYREEE (reference sequence). With V trimmed by 4 bases and J by 6 bases, 10 bases remained unmatched. The CDR3 loop reads CASSGGGIAANEQFF. The CDR3 bases are TGTGCCAGCAGCGGGGGGGGGATAGCGGCCAATGAGCAGTTCTTC.

This clonotype was recorded many times. The chain combines TRBV12-3 or TRBV12-4 with TRBJ1-1, with D perhaps TRBD1 (6 bases). The ends were cut back, 5 bases at V and 6 bases at J, with 19 bases in the middle. The CDR3 sequence is 15 residues long. The CDR3 coding sequence is TGTGCCAGCAGTCCCACATACAGGGACGAGGCTGAAGCTTTCTTT. Protein sequence: CASSPTYRDEAEAFF.

Concerning this clonotype itself: The conserved phenylalanine or tryptophan normally closing the CDR3 is absent here, so this likely arose from a read error. The rearrangement uses TRBV28 and TRBJ1-5; 9 nucleotides match TRBD1. This CDR3 region has 15 residues. Germline values: CDR1 MDHEN, CDR2 SYDVKM. V shed 6 bases and J 11 bases; nucleotides not matched to a gene: 14. CDR3 sequence: CASRGVGQGTLAQHL. The CDR3, as DNA: TGTGCCAGCAGAGGCGTAGGACAGGGGACGTTAGCCCAGCATTTG.

Points on this clonotype: A clone one base away is much larger, so this may be a read error. The rearrangement links TRBV7-8 to TRBJ1-1, with no clear D. CDR3 length: 13 amino acids. Germline loops: CDR1 SGHVS, CDR2 FQNEAQ. CDR3 sequence: CANSSQPNTEAFF. The CDR3 bases are TGTGCCAACAGCTCGCAGCCGAACACTGAAGCTTTCTTT.

This clonotype was seen only a few times. The gene calls are TRBV7-9 and TRBJ2-1; 11 nucleotides align to TRBD1. V lost 7 bases to trimming and J lost 9 bases; unmatched junction nucleotides: 8. The CDR3 is 14 amino acids. The V gene's germline CDR1 is SEHNR and CDR2 FQNEAQ (reference sequence). CDR3 in DNA: TGTGCCAGCACCCCGGGACAGGGGGTAAGTGAGCAGTTCTTC. Residues: CASTPGQGVSEQFF.

This clonotype was seen more than once but under ten times. V usage is TRBV9 and J usage is TRBJ2-3; a possible D gene is TRBD1 (6 bases). The V gene's germline CDR1 is SGDLS and CDR2 YYNGEE. V shed 0 bases and J shed 4 bases, with 18 bases lying between them. CDR3 length: 17 residues. CDR3 in DNA: TGTGCCAGCAGCGTAGTGGGCAGGGGCCCCGGGGCAGATACGCAGTATTTT. This codes for CASSVVGRGPGADTQYF.

This clonotype was picked up a small number of times. V and J are TRBV20-1 and TRBJ2-7; TRBD2 aligns across 7 bases. V was pared by 0 bases and J by 5 bases, with 16 bases of the junction left unmatched. This CDR3 has 17 residues. The germline CDR1 and CDR2 sequences are DFQATT and SNEGSKA (reference sequence). The DNA of the CDR3 is TGCAGTGCTAGAGATTTTAGCGGGCGCGTATTGTCGGACGAGCAGTACTTC. Its protein product is CSARDFSGRVLSDEQYF.